The 4 T cell receptor beta chains below come from one sample, sequenced in a study of OX40 agonist ivuxolimab in advanced cancers. This table comes from immunoSEQ multiplex PCR, and its TCRdb copy is limited to in-frame clones, with some not included. The table shows tens of thousands of clones, with roughly 81% occurring only once. The sample in question was CD4+ or CD8+ T cells sorted from blood, obtained in a trial of the OX40 agonist ivuxolimab. The receptors come from an adult with an advanced solid tumor such as melanoma, head and neck, liver or kidney cancer.

This clone occurred a few times. V is TRBV4-2 and J is TRBJ1-2, with 9 nucleotides matching TRBD1. Germline assignment: CDR1 LGHNA and CDR2 YNFKEQ. J was trimmed by 0 bases and V by 4 bases; bases with no gene match: 3. The CDR3 consists of 15 residues. CDR3 bases: TGTGCCAGCAGCCGGGACAGGGCATCTAACTATGGCTACACCTTC. Amino acids: CASSRDRASNYGYTF.

V and J are TRBV7-8 and TRBJ1-2; TRBD1 matches 9 bases. Germline V CDR1 and CDR2: SGHVS, FQNEAQ. Trimming cost V 5 bases and J 4 bases; bases outside gene matches: 5. This CDR3 has 14 residues. The CDR3 region is CASSLGQGIYGYTF. The CDR3 DNA follows: TGTGCCAGCAGCCTGGGACAGGGAATCTATGGCTACACCTTC.

This rearrangement joins TRBV2 to TRBJ1-2; 9 nucleotides match TRBD1. Germline V gene lookup returns CDR1 SNHLY and CDR2 FYNNEI. The CDR3 loop spans 15 amino acids. V trimming: 6 bases; J trimming: 7 bases; junction bases outside the gene matches: 12. The CDR3 sequence is CASRGVDRGKSGYTF. As DNA, the CDR3 is TGTGCCAGCAGGGGAGTCGACAGGGGGAAGAGTGGCTACACCTTC.

This chain links TRBV6-6 with TRBJ1-1, with no clear D. Trimming took off 6 bases at V and 1 base at J, with 12 bases between the two ends. The CDR3 has 14 amino acids. Germline CDR1 is MNHNY and CDR2 is SVGAGI (reference sequence). Written as DNA, the CDR3 is TGTGCCAGCAGCCCGCGGGGAAAGAACACTGAAGCTTTCTTT. This codes for CASSPRGKNTEAFF.